This T cell receptor (beta chain) was observed in a study of radiotherapy plus CTLA-4 blockade in lung cancer. Study-level background: Among all patients, approximately 18% showed objective responses, while about 30% had disease control. General study results and limits: Tumor-derived TCR clones expanded in blood after radiotherapy plus ipilimumab.

Focal radiation with ipilimumab CTLA-4 blockade was given to patients with chemo-refractory metastatic non-small-cell lung cancer. In regard to this clone: The antigen is undetermined.

The data were produced by immunoSEQ multiplex PCR, yet TCRdb's version contains in-frame clones alone and is incomplete. The table lists over 85,000 clones, around nine tenths of them singletons. The origin of this receptor is a human donor with non-small cell lung cancer that progressed on radiotherapy plus ipilimumab. Sequences were derived from peripheral blood, sampled from a patient treated with radiotherapy plus ipilimumab.

CDR3 sequence: CASSLDQAEQYF. Written as DNA, the CDR3 is TGCGCCAGCAGCTTGGATCAGGCGGAGCAGTACTTC. The chain couples TRBV5-1 to TRBJ2-7; unclear D gene. Germline V lookup: CDR1 SGHRS, CDR2 YFSETQ. Trimming took 0 bases from V and 7 from J, leaving 8 bases between them. The CDR3 totals 12 residues.